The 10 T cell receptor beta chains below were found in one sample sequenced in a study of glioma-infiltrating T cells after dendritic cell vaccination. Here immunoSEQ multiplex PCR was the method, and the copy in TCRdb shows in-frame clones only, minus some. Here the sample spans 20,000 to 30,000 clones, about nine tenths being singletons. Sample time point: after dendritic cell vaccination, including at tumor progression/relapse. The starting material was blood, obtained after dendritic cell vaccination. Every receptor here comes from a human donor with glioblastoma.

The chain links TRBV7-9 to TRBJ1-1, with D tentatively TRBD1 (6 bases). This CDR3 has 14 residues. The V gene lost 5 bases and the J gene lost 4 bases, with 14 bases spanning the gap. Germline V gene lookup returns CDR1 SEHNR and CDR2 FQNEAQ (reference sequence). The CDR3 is CASSQQGWGTEAFF. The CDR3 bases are TGTGCCAGCAGCCAACAGGGTTGGGGCACTGAAGCTTTCTTT.

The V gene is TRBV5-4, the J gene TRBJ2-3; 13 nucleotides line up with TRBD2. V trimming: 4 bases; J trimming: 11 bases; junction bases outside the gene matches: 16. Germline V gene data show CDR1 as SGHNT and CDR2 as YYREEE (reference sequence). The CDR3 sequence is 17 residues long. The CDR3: CASSNLGLAGAKGRQYF. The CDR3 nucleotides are TGTGCCAGCAGCAATCTAGGACTAGCGGGGGCCAAGGGTCGGCAGTATTTT.

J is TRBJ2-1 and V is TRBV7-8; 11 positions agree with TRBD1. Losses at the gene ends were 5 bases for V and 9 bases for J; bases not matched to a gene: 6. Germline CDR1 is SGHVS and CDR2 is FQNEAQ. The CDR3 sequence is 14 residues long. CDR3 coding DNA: TGTGCCAGCAGCGTAAGGACAGGGGGCGCTGAGCAGTTCTTC. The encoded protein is CASSVRTGGAEQFF.

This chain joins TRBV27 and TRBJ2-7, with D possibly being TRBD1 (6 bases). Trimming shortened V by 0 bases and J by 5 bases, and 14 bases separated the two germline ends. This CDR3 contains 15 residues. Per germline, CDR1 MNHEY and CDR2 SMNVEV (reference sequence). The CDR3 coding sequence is TGTGCCAGCAGTTTATCAACAGGGTTTACCCACGAGCAGTACTTC. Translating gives CASSLSTGFTHEQYF.

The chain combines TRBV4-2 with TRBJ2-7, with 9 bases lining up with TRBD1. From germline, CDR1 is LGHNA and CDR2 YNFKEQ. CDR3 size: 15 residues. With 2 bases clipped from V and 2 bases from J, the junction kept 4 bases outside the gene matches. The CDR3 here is CASSQTGTGTYEQYF. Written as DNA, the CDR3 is TGTGCCAGCAGCCAAACCGGGACAGGGACCTACGAGCAGTACTTC.

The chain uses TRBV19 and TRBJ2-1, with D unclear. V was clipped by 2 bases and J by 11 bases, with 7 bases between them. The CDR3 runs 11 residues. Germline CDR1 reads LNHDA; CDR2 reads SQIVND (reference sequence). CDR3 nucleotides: TGTGCCAGTAGTATAAGAGAAAAGCAGTTCTTC. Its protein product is CASSIREKQFF.

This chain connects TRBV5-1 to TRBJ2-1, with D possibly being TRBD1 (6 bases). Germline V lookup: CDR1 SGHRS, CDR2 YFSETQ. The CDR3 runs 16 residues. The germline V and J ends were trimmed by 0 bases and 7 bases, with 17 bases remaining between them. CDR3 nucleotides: TGCGCCAGCAGCTTGGCCATAAGGACAGCTGGTAATGAGCAGTTCTTC. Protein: CASSLAIRTAGNEQFF.

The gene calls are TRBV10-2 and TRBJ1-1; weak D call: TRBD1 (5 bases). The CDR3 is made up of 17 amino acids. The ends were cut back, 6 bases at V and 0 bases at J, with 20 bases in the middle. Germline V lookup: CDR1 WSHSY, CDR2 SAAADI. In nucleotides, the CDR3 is TGCGCCAGCAGCCATAGAAAAAAGACAGCCATGAACACTGAAGCTTTCTTT. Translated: CASSHRKKTAMNTEAFF.

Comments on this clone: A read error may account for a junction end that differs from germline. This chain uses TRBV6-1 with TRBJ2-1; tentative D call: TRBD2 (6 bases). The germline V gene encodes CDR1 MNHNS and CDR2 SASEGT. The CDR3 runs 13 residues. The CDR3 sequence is CASSYGGYSEQFF. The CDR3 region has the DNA TGTGCCAGCAGTTATGGAGGGTACAGTGAGCAGTTCTTC.

The CDR3 coding sequence is TGTGCCAGCAGCGGGAGAGCGGACAGGGCTGAGCAGTACTTC. It specifies CASSGRADRAEQYF. The V gene is TRBV5-6, the J gene TRBJ2-5; 8 bases match TRBD1. Germline V gives CDR1 SGHDT, CDR2 YYEEEE. CDR3 length: 14 residues. V lost 4 bases to trimming and J lost 11 bases; unmatched junction nucleotides: 13.